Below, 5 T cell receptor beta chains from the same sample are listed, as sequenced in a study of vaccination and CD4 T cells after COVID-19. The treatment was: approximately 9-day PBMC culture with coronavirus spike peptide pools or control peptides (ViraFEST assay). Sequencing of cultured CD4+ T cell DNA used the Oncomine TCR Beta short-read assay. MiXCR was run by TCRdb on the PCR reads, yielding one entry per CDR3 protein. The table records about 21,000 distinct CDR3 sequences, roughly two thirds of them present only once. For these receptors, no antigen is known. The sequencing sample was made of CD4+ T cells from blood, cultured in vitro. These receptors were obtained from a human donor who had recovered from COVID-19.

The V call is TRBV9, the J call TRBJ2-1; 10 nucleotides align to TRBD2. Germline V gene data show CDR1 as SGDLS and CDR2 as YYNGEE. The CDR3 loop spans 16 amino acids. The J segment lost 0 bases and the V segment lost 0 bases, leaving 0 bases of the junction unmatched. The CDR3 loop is CASSVVAGGSYNEQFF. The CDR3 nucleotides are TGTGCCAGCAGCGTAGTAGCGGGAGGCTCCTACAATGAGCAGTTCTTC.

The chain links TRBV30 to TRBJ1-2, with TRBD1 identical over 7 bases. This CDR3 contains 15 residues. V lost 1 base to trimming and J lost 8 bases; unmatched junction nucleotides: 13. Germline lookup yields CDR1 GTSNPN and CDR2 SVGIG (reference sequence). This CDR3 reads CAWSAQQGKVGGYTF. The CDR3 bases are TGTGCCTGGAGTGCCCAACAGGGGAAGGTTGGGGGCTACACCTTC. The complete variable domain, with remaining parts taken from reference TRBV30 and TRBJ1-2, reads SQTIHQWPATLVQPVGSPLSLECTVEGTSNPNLYWYRQAAGRGLQLLFYSVGIGQISSEVPQNLSASRPQDRQFILSSKKLLLSDSGFYLCAWSAQQGKVGGYTFGSGTRLTVV.

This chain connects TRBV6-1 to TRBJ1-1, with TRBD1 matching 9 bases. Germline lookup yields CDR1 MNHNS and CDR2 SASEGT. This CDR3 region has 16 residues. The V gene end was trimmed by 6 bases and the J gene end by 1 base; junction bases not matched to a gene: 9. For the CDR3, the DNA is TGTGCCAGCAGCCCTCGACAGGGGGTTGCGAACACTGAAGCTTTCTTT. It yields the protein CASSPRQGVANTEAFF.

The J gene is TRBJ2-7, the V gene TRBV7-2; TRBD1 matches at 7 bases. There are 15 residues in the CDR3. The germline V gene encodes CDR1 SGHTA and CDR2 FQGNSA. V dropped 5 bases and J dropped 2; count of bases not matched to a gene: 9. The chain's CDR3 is CASSPDGQETYEQYF. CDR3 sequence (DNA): TGTGCCAGCAGCCCAGACGGACAGGAGACCTACGAGCAGTACTTC.

The CDR3, as DNA: TGCAGTGCCACCCTCGGGCAGAGGGCTTTCTTT. Translated, it gives CSATLGQRAFF. The gene calls are TRBV20-1 and TRBJ1-1; D not resolved. V lost 6 bases and J lost 11, with 16 bases in between. CDR1 is DFQATT, CDR2 SNEGSKA, per germline (reference sequence). The CDR3 loop spans 11 amino acids.